These 14 T cell receptor beta chains originate from one sample sequenced in a study of CD8 T cell repertoires and HIV-1 epitope variants. Method: immunoSEQ multiplex PCR; TCRdb's copy keeps in-frame clones and lacks some. This sample yields thousands of clones, of which 65% to 70% are seen a single time; roughly 45% belongs to the top ten. Their antigens are not known. Sequencing used cultured CD8+ T cells derived from PBMCs. The receptors were sampled from a male donor with HIV.

This sequence joins TRBV7-9 and TRBJ1-1; no definite D call. The V gene lost 0 bases and the J gene lost 5 bases, with 4 bases spanning the gap. Looked up from germline, CDR1 is SEHNR and CDR2 is FQNEAQ (reference sequence). The CDR3 length is 12 residues. The CDR3: CASSLAGTEAFF. The CDR3 DNA follows: TGTGCCAGCAGCTTAGCGGGGACTGAAGCTTTCTTT.

The rearrangement joins TRBV9 to TRBJ1-6, with D perhaps matching TRBD1 (6 bases). Trimming cost V 4 bases and J 7 bases, with 18 bases left between them. The CDR3 runs to 16 residues. The germline CDR1 and CDR2 sequences are SGDLS and YYNGEE. In DNA form, the CDR3 reads TGTGCCAGCAGCCCGCTGGGGGGGCAAGGGAATTCACCCCTCCACTTT. Translation gives CASSPLGGQGNSPLHF.

This clone was recorded once. This chain links TRBV4-1 with TRBJ2-7; D may be TRBD1 or TRBD2 (6 bases each). The germline gives CDR1 MGHRA, CDR2 YSYEKL. V lost 3 bases and J 5 bases, leaving 17 bases between the germline ends. CDR3 size: 15 residues. CDR3 sequence (DNA): TGCGCCAGCAGCCACGCACAGGGAGGCCTTCACGAGCAGTACTTC. As protein: CASSHAQGGLHEQYF.

This clone is a singleton in its sample. The V and J genes are TRBV7-6 and TRBJ2-1; D perhaps matches TRBD2 (6 bases). Looked up from germline, CDR1 is SGHVS and CDR2 is FNYEAQ. V was clipped by 5 bases and J by 7 bases, with 9 bases between them. CDR3 length: 12 residues. The CDR3 protein is CASSILANEQFF. The CDR3 coding sequence is TGTGCCAGCAGCATACTAGCAAATGAGCAGTTCTTC. Using reference TRBV7-6 and TRBJ2-1 for the parts outside the CDR3, the full variable domain is GAGVSQSPRYKVTKRGQDVALRCDPISGHVSLYWYRQALGQGPEFLTYFNYEAQQDKSGLPNDRFSAERPEGSISTLTIQRTEQRDSAMYRCASSILANEQFFGPGTRLTVL.

The CDR3 spells CASSLDSLTSSYNEQFF. CDR3 coding DNA: TGTGCCAGCAGTTTAGATTCCCTTACCAGCTCCTACAATGAGCAGTTCTTC. This chain connects TRBV27 to TRBJ2-1; D is unresolved. CDR1 MNHEY and CDR2 SMNVEV come from the germline V gene (reference sequence). The germline V and J ends were trimmed by 2 bases and 0 bases, with 14 bases remaining between them. This CDR3 is 17 amino acids long.

This clone occurred once. V is TRBV7-9 and J is TRBJ2-7; 8 nucleotides match TRBD1. V trimming: 1 base; J trimming: 6 bases; junction bases outside the gene matches: 8. The V gene's germline CDR1 is SEHNR and CDR2 FQNEAQ (reference sequence). The CDR3 sequence is 15 residues long. The DNA of the CDR3 is TGTGCCAGCAGCTTAGTAGCTAGTGGGACAGGCGAGCAGTACTTC. Protein sequence: CASSLVASGTGEQYF.

This clone was detected once. V is TRBV9 and J is TRBJ1-5; tentatively, D is TRBD1 (5 bases). CDR1 and CDR2 from the germline V gene are SGDLS and YYNGEE. This CDR3 has 15 residues. V lost 4 bases to trimming and J lost 5 bases, with 16 bases between them. CDR3 bases: TGTGCCAGCAGCACCGGGCCAGGGTCGGATCAGCCCCAGCATTTT. It is translated as CASSTGPGSDQPQHF.

The chain links TRBV6-5 to TRBJ2-7; D may correspond to TRBD1 or TRBD2 (5 bases each). The germline CDR1 and CDR2 sequences are MNHEY and SVGAGI. This CDR3 spans 14 amino acids. V was clipped by 4 bases and J by 6 bases, with 16 bases between them. CDR3 DNA sequence: TGTGCCAGCAGTTCCCCGGGGCAGTCAATCGAGCAGTACTTC. Protein sequence: CASSSPGQSIEQYF.

This clone was seen a few times. This chain uses TRBV19 with TRBJ1-6; D remains ambiguous. Germline loops: CDR1 LNHDA, CDR2 SQIVND (reference sequence). The CDR3 consists of 13 residues. Trimming left V 10 bases short and J 9 bases short, with 16 bases between. The CDR3 nucleotides are TGTGCCACCCTGGCAGACGGGAGTTCACCCCTCCACTTT. It translates to CATLADGSSPLHF.

The CDR3 DNA follows: TGTGCCAGCAGACCAACAGGGGGTTTTACGATGAACACTGAAGCTTTCTTT. It translates to CASRPTGGFTMNTEAFF. V and J are TRBV5-4 and TRBJ1-1, with 8 positions matching TRBD1. Per the germline V gene, CDR1 is SGHNT and CDR2 is YYREEE (reference sequence). V gave up 5 bases and J gave up 0 bases; unmatched junction bases: 12. The CDR3 runs to 17 residues.

This chain uses TRBV28 with TRBJ2-5; 9 nucleotides line up with TRBD1. This CDR3 is built from 15 residues. With V trimmed by 0 bases and J by 3 bases, 2 bases remained unmatched. CDR1 and CDR2 from the germline V gene are MDHEN and SYDVKM. CDR3 in DNA: TGTGCCAGCAGTTTATGGGGGGACAGGGAAGAGACCCAGTACTTC. Amino acid sequence: CASSLWGDREETQYF. Full variable domain (outside the CDR3, taken from reference TRBV28 and TRBJ2-5): DVKVTQSSRYLVKRTGEKVFLECVQDMDHENMFWYRQDPGLGLRLIYFSYDVKMKEKGDIPEGYSVSREKKERFSLILESASTNQTSMYLCASSLWGDREETQYFGPGTRLLVL.

The chain joins TRBV7-8 to TRBJ2-2, with 9 bases identical to TRBD1. The CDR3 spans 15 residues. V gave up 3 bases and J gave up 4 bases; unmatched junction bases: 3. CDR1 SGHVS and CDR2 FQNEAQ come from the germline V gene. The chain's CDR3 is CASSLGTGLTGELFF. CDR3 DNA: TGTGCCAGCAGCTTGGGGACAGGGCTCACCGGGGAGCTGTTTTTT.

This clone appeared once. The V call is TRBV6-5, the J call TRBJ2-1, with TRBD2 as a possible D gene (5 bases). The germline V gene encodes CDR1 MNHEY and CDR2 SVGAGI. The CDR3 is made up of 15 amino acids. V lost 0 bases, J lost 2 bases, and 8 bases lay in between. Written as DNA, the CDR3 is TGTGCCAGCAGTTACTCGGGAGTCGCCTACAATGAGCAGTTCTTC. It is translated as CASSYSGVAYNEQFF.

The chain uses TRBV13 and TRBJ2-3; TRBD2 matches 14 bases. Germline V gene lookup returns CDR1 PRHDT and CDR2 FYEKMQ (reference sequence). The CDR3 covers 15 residues. After removal of 4 bases from V and 6 bases from J, the junction contained 3 bases not matched to a gene. The CDR3 is CASSSRTSGRDTQYF. The CDR3 bases are TGTGCCAGCAGCTCCCGGACTAGCGGGAGGGATACGCAGTATTTT.